This TCR beta chain was recovered during a study of graft-versus-host responses after intestinal transplantation. Notes on the study in general: Early post-transplant HvG declines tracked with peak circulating GvH clone levels. GvH clones turned up in recipient marrow; some had shown up first in ileum or blood.

This clone was observed once. Antigen specificity is unknown. The repertoire was sequenced with immunoSEQ multiplex PCR; TCRdb's copy has only in-frame clones and lacks some. The sample contains about 90,000 clones, about 94% of which appear only once. V was trimmed by 3 bases and J by 8 bases, leaving 10 bases between them. This CDR3 is built from 12 residues. Germline V CDR1 and CDR2: LNHDA, SQIVND (reference sequence). The clonotype originates from a human donor who was the organ donor for an intestinal transplant. This specimen was unstimulated CD4+ T cells sorted from spleen or lymph node cells, taken before transplant. The chain has TRBV19 and TRBJ1-2; D uncertain. CDR3 protein: CASSIYLDGYTF. CDR3 coding DNA: TGTGCCAGTAGTATTTACCTGGACGGCTACACCTTC.